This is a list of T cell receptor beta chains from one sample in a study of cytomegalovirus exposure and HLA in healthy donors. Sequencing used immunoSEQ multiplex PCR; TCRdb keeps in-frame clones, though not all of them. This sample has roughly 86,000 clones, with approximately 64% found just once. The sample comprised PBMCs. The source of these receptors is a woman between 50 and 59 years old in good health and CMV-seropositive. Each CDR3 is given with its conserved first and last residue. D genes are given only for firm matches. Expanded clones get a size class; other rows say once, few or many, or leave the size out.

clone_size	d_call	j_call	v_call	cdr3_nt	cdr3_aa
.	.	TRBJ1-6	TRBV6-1	TGTGCCAGCAGTGAAATTCAATGGGGGAGGGATAATTCACCCCTCCACTTT	CASSEIQWGRDNSPLHF
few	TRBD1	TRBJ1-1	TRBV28	TGTGCCAGCAGTTCCGGGACAGGAGTCAATGAAGCTTTCTTT	CASSSGTGVNEAFF
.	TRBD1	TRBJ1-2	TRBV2	TGTGCCAGCAGGACAGGGAGCTATGGCTACACCTTC	CASRTGSYGYTF
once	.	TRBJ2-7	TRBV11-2	TGTGCCAGCAGCCCAGGGCCCCTCGGGCAGTACTTC	CASSPGPLGQYF
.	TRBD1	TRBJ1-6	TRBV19	TGTGCCAGTAGTATGGGGGACAGGGAGATATCGAATTCACCCCTCCACTTT	CASSMGDREISNSPLHF
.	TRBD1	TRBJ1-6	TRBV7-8	TGTGCCAGCAGTCTAGACAGGGGGCGTAGCTCACCCCTCCACTTT	CASSLDRGRSSPLHF
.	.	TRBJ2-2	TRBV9	TGTGCCAGCAGCCCGTCGAGGTCCGGGGAGCTGTTTTTT	CASSPSRSGELFF
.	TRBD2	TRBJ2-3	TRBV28	TGTGCCAGCAGTCAAGGGACTAGCGGGGCTAGCACAGATACGCAGTATTTT	CASSQGTSGASTDTQYF
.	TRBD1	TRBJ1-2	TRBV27	TGTGCCAGCAGGGCCACAGGGGTCGGCGGCTACACCTTC	CASRATGVGGYTF
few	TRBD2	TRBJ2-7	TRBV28	TGTGCCAGCAGTTTACCAGGGACTAGCGGGGCTAGCGAGCAGTACTTC	CASSLPGTSGASEQYF
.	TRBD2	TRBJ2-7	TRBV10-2	TGCGCCAGCTGGACTAGCGGGGGCTACGAGCAGTACTTC	CASWTSGGYEQYF
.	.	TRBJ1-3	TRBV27	TGTGCCAGCAGTTCCAGGGCCTCTGGAAACACCATATATTTT	CASSSRASGNTIYF
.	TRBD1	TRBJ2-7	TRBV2	TGTGCCAGCAGTGACCCGGTCGCGACAGGGGTGGCCCTGGACGCGTACGAGCAGTACTTC	CASSDPVATGVALDAYEQYF
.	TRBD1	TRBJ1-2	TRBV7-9	TGTGCCAGCAGCTCTACAGGGGGCCTCCATGGCTACACCTTC	CASSSTGGLHGYTF
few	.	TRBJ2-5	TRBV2	TGTGCCAGCAGTGAAGACAGACAAGAGACCCAGTACTTC	CASSEDRQETQYF
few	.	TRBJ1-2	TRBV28	TGTGCCAGCAGTCTCGAAGGTTTTGGGAGTGGCTACACCTTC	CASSLEGFGSGYTF
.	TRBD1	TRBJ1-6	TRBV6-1	TGTGCCAGCAGTGAAGAGGGGACAGGGCGGTCACCCCTCCACTTT	CASSEEGTGRSPLHF
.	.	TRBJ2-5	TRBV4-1	TGCGCCAGCAGCCAAGATGAGGCTGCGGGCCAGTACTTC	CASSQDEAAGQYF
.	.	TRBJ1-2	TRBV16	TGTGCCAGCAGCTCCGACAGGAATGGCTACACCTTC	CASSSDRNGYTF
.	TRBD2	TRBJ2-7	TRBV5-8	TGTGCCAGCGCCGAACCGGGACTAGCGGACGAGCAGTACTTC	CASAEPGLADEQYF
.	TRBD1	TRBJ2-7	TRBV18	TGTGCCAGCTCCTCCGAAGGGACAGGAAGTGTGCAGTACTTC	CASSSEGTGSVQYF
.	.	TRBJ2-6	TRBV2	TGTGCCAGCAGTGAATGGTTTAGCTCTGGGGCCAACGTCCTGACTTTC	CASSEWFSSGANVLTF
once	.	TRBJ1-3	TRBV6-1	TGTGCCAGCAGAGAGGGGGTCGCCTCTGGAAACACCATATATTTT	CASREGVASGNTIYF
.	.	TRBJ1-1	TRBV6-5	TGTGCCAGCAGACTACTACAGGGTGTAGCTTTCTTT	CASRLLQGVAFF
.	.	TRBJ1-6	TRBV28	TGTGCCAGCAGTTTGGAGGGCTCCTATAATTCACCCCTCCACTTT	CASSLEGSYNSPLHF
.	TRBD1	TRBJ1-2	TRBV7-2	TGTGCCAGCAGCATAACACAGGGGGATGGCTACACCTTC	CASSITQGDGYTF
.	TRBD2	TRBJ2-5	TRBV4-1	TGCGCCAGCAGCCAAGGAGGAGCGGGGCAAGAGACCCAGTACTTC	CASSQGGAGQETQYF
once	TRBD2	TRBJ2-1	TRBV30	TGTGCCTGGACTGGGACTAGCGGGGGTCGTTTTGAGCAGTTCTTC	CAWTGTSGGRFEQFF
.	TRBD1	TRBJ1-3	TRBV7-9	TGTGCCAGCAGCTTAGTTACAGGGGCTGGAAACACCATATATTTT	CASSLVTGAGNTIYF
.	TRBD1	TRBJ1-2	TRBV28	TGTGCCAGCAGTTTTCTGGACAGGGCTCTGATCTATGGCTACACCTTC	CASSFLDRALIYGYTF
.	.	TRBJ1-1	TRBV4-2	TGTGCCAGCAGCCAACATCCCCCCGCCGCGGAGAACACTGAAGCTTTCTTT	CASSQHPPAAENTEAFF
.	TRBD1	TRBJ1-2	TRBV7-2	TGTGCCAGCAGCTTAGGGGGACAGGGGGCTTATGGCTACACCTTC	CASSLGGQGAYGYTF
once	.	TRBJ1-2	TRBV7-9	TGTGCCAGCAGCGACCTGGCGGGGGATTATGGCTACACCTTC	CASSDLAGDYGYTF
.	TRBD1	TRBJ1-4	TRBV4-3	TGCGCCAGCAGCCAGGGACAGGATAATGAAAAACTGTTTTTT	CASSQGQDNEKLFF
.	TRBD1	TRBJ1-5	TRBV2	TGTGCCAGCAGTGAGGAACGGACAGGGACTCAGCCCCAGCATTTT	CASSEERTGTQPQHF
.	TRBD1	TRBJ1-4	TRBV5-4	TGTGCCAGCAGCTTCGGACAGGGGGATTGGAGTGAAAAACTGTTTTTT	CASSFGQGDWSEKLFF
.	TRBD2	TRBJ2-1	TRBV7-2	TGTGCCAGCAGCTTAGCTCGAGCTAGCGGGGGGGGAGGTAATGAGCAGTTCTTC	CASSLARASGGGGNEQFF
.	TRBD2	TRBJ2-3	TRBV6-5	TGTGCCAGCAGTTACGGGACTAGGGGTCCAGATACGCAGTATTTT	CASSYGTRGPDTQYF
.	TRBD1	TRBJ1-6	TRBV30	TGTGCCTGGAGTGTATGGACAGGGGGGAAAAATTCACCCCTCCACTTT	CAWSVWTGGKNSPLHF
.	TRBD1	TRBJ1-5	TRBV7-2	TGTGCCAGCAGCTTAGGCAGGGGGTTGGGTCAGCCCCAGCATTTT	CASSLGRGLGQPQHF
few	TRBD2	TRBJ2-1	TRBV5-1	TGCGCCAGCAGTAGCGGGGGGTCACCCTCCTACAATGAGCAGTTCTTC	CASSSGGSPSYNEQFF
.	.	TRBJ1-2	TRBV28	TGTGCCAGCAGTTTCCGGCTGACAGTTAGCTACACCTTC	CASSFRLTVSYTF
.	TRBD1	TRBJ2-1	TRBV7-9	TGTGCCAGCAGCTTAGCACAGGGGGACAATGAGCAGTTCTTC	CASSLAQGDNEQFF
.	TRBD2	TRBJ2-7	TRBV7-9	TGTGCCAGCAGCCCGTTGCGGGGGGCAGTCTACGAGCAGTACTTC	CASSPLRGAVYEQYF
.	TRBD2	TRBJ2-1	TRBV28	TGTGCCAGCAGTTTGGGACTAGGGCTCAGGGAGCAGTTCTTC	CASSLGLGLREQFF
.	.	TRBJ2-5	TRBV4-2	TGTGCCAGCAGCCCTACAGGGCTCGTGACCCAGTACTTC	CASSPTGLVTQYF
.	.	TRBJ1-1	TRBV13	TGTGCCAGCAGCTTGGGAGAAAACACTGAAGCTTTCTTT	CASSLGENTEAFF
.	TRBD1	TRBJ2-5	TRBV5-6	TGTGCCAGCAGCGCGTTCGGGACAGCCGAGGTAGGAGAGACCCAGTACTTC	CASSAFGTAEVGETQYF
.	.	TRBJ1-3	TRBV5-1	TGCGCCAGCAGCTTGGCTCAGGGCTCTAACACCATATATTTT	CASSLAQGSNTIYF
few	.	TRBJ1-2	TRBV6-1	TGTGCCAGCGGTAGGGCAGGGAACTATGGCTACACCTTC	CASGRAGNYGYTF
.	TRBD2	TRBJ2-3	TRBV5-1	TGCGCCAGCAGCAGAGCGGGGGGGCCGTGGGATACGCAGTATTTT	CASSRAGGPWDTQYF
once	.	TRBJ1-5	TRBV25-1	TGTGCCAGCAGTGAACCAGGGATCCATCAGCCCCAGCATTTT	CASSEPGIHQPQHF
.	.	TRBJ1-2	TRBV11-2	TGTGCCAGCAGCAATCGGGGAGGAACTAACTATGGCTACACCTTC	CASSNRGGTNYGYTF
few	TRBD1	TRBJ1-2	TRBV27	TGTGCCAGCAGTTACGACAGGGCTTTGGGCTACACCTTC	CASSYDRALGYTF
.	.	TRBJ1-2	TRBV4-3	TGCGCCAGCAGCGAAGAGGGGACGGACAGAAACCTCCCTGGTGGCTACACCTTC	CASSEEGTDRNLPGGYTF
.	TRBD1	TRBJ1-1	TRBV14	TGTGCCAGCAGCCAGAACAGGGGCGGGAACACTGAAGCTTTCTTT	CASSQNRGGNTEAFF
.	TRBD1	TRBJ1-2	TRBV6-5	TGTGCCAGCAGTTACTCTCAGGGGGTGAGGTTGGGCTACACCTTC	CASSYSQGVRLGYTF
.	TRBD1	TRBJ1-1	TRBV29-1	TGCAGCGTTGAAGACCTAGAGGACAGGGTTGGATATGTGAACACTGAAGCTTTCTTT	CSVEDLEDRVGYVNTEAFF
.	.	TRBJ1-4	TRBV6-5	TGTGCCAGCAGTTACACGGACAGACCAACTAATGAAAAACTGTTTTTT	CASSYTDRPTNEKLFF